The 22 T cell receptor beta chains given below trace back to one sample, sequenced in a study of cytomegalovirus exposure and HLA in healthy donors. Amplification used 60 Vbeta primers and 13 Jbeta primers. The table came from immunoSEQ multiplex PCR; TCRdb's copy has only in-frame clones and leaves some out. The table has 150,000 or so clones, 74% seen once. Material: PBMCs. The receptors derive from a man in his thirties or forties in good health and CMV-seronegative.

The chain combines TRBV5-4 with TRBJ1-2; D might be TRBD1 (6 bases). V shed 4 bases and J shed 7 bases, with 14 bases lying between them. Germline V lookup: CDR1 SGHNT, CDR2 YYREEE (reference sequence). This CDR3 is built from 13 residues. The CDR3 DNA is TGTGCCAGCAGCATTACAGGGATCAGTGGCTACACCTTC. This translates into CASSITGISGYTF.

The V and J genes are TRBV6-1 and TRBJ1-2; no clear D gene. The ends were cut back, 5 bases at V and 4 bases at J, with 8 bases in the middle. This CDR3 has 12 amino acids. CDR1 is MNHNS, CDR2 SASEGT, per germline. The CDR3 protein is CASSKEIYGYTF. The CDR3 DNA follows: TGTGCCAGCAGTAAGGAGATCTATGGCTACACCTTC.

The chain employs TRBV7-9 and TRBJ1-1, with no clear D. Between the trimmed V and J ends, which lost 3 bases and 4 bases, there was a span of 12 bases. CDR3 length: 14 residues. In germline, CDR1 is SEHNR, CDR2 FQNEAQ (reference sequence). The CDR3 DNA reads TGTGCCAGCAGCTTTAGGGAGCTGGGCACTGAAGCTTTCTTT. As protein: CASSFRELGTEAFF.

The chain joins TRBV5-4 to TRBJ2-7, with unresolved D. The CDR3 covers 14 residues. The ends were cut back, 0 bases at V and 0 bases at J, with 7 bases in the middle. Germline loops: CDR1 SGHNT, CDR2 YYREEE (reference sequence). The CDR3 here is CASSLDTYSYEQYF. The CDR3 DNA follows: TGTGCCAGCAGCTTGGATACTTACTCCTACGAGCAGTACTTC.

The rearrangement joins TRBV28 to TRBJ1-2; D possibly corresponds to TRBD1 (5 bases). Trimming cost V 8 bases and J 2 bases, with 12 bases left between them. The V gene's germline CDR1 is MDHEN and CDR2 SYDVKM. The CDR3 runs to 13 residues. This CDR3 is CASGDGGNYGYTF. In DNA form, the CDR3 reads TGTGCCAGCGGAGATGGGGGGAACTATGGCTACACCTTC.

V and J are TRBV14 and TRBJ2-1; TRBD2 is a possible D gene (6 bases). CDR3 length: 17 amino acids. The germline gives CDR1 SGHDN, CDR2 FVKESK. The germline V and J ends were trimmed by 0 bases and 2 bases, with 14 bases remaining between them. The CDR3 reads CASSQEGRGIAYNEQFF. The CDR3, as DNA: TGTGCCAGCAGCCAAGAGGGACGGGGGATCGCCTACAATGAGCAGTTCTTC. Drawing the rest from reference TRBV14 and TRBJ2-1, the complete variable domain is EAGVTQFPSHSVIEKGQTVTLRCDPISGHDNLYWYRRVMGKEIKFLLHFVKESKQDESGMPNNRFLAERTGGTYSTLKVQPAELEDSGVYFCASSQEGRGIAYNEQFFGPGTRLTVL.

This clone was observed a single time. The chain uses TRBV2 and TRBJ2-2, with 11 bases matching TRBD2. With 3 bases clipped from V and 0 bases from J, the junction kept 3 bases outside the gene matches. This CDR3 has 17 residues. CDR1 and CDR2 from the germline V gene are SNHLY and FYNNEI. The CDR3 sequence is CASSEGLAATNTGELFF. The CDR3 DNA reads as TGTGCCAGCAGTGAGGGACTAGCGGCGACGAACACCGGGGAGCTGTTTTTT.

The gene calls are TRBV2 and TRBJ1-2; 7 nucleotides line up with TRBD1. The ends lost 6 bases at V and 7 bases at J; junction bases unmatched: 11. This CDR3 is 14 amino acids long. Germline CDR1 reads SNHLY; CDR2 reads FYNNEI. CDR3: CASSPDRVLPGYTF. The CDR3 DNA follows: TGTGCCAGCAGCCCCGACAGGGTTCTTCCTGGCTACACCTTC.

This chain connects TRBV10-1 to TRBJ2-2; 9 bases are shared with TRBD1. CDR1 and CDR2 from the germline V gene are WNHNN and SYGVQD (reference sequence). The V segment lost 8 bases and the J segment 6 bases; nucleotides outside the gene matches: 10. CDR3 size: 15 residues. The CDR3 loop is CASGGRTGDPGELFF. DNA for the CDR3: TGCGCCAGCGGGGGGCGGACAGGGGATCCCGGGGAGCTGTTTTTT.

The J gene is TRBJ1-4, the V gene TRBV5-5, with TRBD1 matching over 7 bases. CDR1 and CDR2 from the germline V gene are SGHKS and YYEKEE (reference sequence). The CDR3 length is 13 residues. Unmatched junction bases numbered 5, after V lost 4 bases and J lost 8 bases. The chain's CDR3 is CASSPGQSEKLFF. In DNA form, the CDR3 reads TGTGCCAGCAGCCCGGGACAGTCAGAAAAACTGTTTTTT.

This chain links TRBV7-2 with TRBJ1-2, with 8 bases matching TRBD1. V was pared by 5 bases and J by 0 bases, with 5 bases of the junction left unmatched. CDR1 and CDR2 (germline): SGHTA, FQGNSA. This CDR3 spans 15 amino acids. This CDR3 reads CASSLRTGPNYGYTF. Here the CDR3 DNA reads TGTGCCAGCAGCCTTAGGACAGGGCCTAACTATGGCTACACCTTC.

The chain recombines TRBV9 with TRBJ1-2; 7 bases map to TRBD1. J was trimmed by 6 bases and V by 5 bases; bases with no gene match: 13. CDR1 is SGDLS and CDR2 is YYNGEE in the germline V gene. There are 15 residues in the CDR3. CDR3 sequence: CASRSRTGELDGYTF. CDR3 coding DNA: TGTGCCAGCAGGAGTAGGACAGGAGAATTGGATGGCTACACCTTC.

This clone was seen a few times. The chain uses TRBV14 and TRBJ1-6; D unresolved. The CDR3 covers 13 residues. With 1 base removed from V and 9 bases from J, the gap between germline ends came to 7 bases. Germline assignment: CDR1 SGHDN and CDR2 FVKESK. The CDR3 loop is CASSQGPGSPLHF. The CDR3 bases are TGTGCCAGCAGCCAAGGTCCCGGTTCACCCCTCCACTTT.

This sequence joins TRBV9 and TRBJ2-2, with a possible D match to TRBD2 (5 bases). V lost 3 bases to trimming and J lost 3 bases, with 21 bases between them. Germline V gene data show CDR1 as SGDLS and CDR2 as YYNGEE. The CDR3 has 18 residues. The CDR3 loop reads CASSATPGPKGDTGELFF. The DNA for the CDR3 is TGTGCCAGCAGCGCGACCCCAGGACCCAAGGGAGACACCGGGGAGCTGTTTTTT.

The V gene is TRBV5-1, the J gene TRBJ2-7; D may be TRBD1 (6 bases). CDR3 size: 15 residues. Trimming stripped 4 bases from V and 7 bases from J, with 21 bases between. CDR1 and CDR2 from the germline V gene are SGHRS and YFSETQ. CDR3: CASSLPITGSGEQYF. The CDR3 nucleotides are TGCGCCAGCAGCCTCCCCATAACAGGGAGTGGGGAGCAGTACTTC.

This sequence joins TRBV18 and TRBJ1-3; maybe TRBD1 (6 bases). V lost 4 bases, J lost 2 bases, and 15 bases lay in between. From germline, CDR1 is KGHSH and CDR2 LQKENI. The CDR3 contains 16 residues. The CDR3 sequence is CASSLGQPKTGNTIYF. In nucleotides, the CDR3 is TGTGCCAGCTCACTCGGACAGCCTAAGACTGGAAACACCATATATTTT. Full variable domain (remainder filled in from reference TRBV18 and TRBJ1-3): NAGVMQNPRHLVRRRGQEARLRCSPMKGHSHVYWYRQLPEEGLKFMVYLQKENIIDESGMPKERFSAEFPKEGPSILRIQQVVRGDSAAYFCASSLGQPKTGNTIYFGEGSWLTVV.

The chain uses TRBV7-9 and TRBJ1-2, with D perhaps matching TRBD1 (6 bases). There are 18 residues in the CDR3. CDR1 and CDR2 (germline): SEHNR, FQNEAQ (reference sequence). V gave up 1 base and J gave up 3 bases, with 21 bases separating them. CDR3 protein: CASSLGPARGGGYYGYTF. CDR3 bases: TGTGCCAGCAGCTTAGGGCCCGCCCGTGGGGGGGGCTACTATGGCTACACCTTC.

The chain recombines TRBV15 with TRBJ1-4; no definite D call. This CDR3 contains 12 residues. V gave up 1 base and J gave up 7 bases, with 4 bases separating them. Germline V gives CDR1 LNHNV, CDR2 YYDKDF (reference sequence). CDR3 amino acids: CATSRAGEKLFF. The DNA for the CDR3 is TGTGCCACCAGCAGAGCGGGTGAAAAACTGTTTTTT.

For the CDR3, the DNA is TGTGCCAGCAGCCCAGTCTCCCCGTTCGGACTCATTGCGAATGAGCAGTTCTTC. Translated, it gives CASSPVSPFGLIANEQFF. The genes are TRBV7-9 and TRBJ2-1; tentatively, D is TRBD2 (5 bases). The CDR3 extends over 18 amino acids. CDR1 is SEHNR, CDR2 FQNEAQ, per germline (reference sequence). V lost 5 bases, J lost 7 bases, and 27 bases lay in between. The variable domain in full, with the rest retrieved from reference TRBV7-9 and TRBJ2-1, is DTGVSQNPRHKITKRGQNVTFRCDPISEHNRLYWYRQTLGQGPEFLTYFQNEAQLEKSRLLSDRFSAERPKGSFSTLEIQRTEQGDSAMYLCASSPVSPFGLIANEQFFGPGTRLTVL.

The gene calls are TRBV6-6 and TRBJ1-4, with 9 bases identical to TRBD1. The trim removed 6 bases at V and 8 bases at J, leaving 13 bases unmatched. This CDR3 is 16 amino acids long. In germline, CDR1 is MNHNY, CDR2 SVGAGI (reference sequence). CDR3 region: CASSPHPGQGGEKLFF. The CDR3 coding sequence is TGTGCCAGCAGCCCTCATCCGGGACAGGGTGGGGAAAAACTGTTTTTT.

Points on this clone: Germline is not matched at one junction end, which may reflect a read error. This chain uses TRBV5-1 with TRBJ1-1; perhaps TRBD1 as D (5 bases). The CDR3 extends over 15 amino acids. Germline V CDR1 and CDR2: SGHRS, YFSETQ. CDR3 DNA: TGCGCCAGCAGATTGGTCGGGGGAGGGAACACTGAAGCTTTCTTT. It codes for CASRLVGGGNTEAFF. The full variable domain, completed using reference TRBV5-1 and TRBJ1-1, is KAGVTQTPRYLIKTRGQQVTLSCSPISGHRSVSWYQQTPGQGLQFLFEYFSETQRNKGNFPGRFSGRQFSNSRSEMNVSTLELGDSALYLCASRLVGGGNTEAFFGQGTRLTVV.

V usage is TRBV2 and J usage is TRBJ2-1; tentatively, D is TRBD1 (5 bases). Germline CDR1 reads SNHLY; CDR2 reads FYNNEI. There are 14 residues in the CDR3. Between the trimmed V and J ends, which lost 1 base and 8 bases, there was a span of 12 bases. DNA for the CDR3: TGTGCCAGCAGTGAAGAAGCAGGGAAGGATGAGCAGTTCTTC. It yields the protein CASSEEAGKDEQFF.